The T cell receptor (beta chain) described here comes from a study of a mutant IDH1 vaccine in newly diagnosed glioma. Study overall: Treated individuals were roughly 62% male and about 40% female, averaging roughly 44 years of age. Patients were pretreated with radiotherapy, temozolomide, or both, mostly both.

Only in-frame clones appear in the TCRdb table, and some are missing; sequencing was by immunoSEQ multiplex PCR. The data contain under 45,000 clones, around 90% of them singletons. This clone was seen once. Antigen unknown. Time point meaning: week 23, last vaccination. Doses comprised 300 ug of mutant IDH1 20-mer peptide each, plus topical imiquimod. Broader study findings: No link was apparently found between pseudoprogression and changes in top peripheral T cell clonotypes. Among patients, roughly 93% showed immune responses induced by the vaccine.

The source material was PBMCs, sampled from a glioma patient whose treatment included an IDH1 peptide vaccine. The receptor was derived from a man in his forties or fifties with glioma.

CDR3 bases: TGTGCCAGCAGCAGTACAAGGGCTTACGAGCAGTACTTC. Protein product: CASSSTRAYEQYF. This chain connects TRBV5-6 to TRBJ2-7; D uncertain. The CDR3 spans 13 residues. Trimming shortened V by 4 bases and J by 4 bases, and 12 bases separated the two germline ends. Germline CDR1 and CDR2: SGHDT and YYEEEE. The full variable domain, its missing parts supplied by reference TRBV5-6 and TRBJ2-7, is DAGVTQSPTHLIKTRGQQVTLRCSPKSGHDTVSWYQQALGQGPQFIFQYYEEEERQRGNFPDRFSGHQFPNYSSELNVNALLLGDSALYLCASSSTRAYEQYFGPGTRLTVT.